This passage covers 28 T cell receptor beta chains from one sample sequenced in a study of technical replicates of blood from a handful of donors (dated by TCRdb to the late 2010s). The library came from the immunoSEQ multiplex PCR assay. The table was pulled from immuneACCESS by TCRdb, which kept in-frame rearrangements only. Such tables lose some clones; where checked, under half of the loss comes from unresolved V genes, and the rest has no known cause. This sample is represented by roughly 16,000 clones; around nine tenths of them were singletons. The ten largest clones capture about 12% of the sample. The specimen sequenced was PBMCs. These receptors were collected from a human donor in good health.

This chain uses TRBV5-6 with TRBJ1-2, with unresolved D. The CDR3 runs to 15 residues. Germline loops: CDR1 SGHDT, CDR2 YYEEEE. Trimming stripped 0 bases from V and 6 bases from J, with 15 bases between. The CDR3 loop reads CASSLGVLGGDGYTF. For the CDR3, the DNA is TGTGCCAGCAGCTTGGGGGTTCTAGGTGGAGATGGCTACACCTTC.

The chain is built from TRBV30 and TRBJ2-5; D is unresolved. The germline gives CDR1 GTSNPN, CDR2 SVGIG (reference sequence). V was cut by 5 bases and J by 2 bases, with 15 bases left in between. The CDR3 totals 14 residues. Here the CDR3 DNA reads TGTGCCTGGTCACGATCATTAGCACAAGAGACCCAGTACTTC. Translating gives CAWSRSLAQETQYF.

The chain is built from TRBV9 and TRBJ2-7, with D tentatively TRBD2 (7 bases). Germline V gene data show CDR1 as SGDLS and CDR2 as YYNGEE. There are 14 residues in the CDR3. V was pared by 4 bases and J by 6 bases, with 17 bases between. The CDR3 region is CASSQGRAVTEQYF. CDR3 nucleotides: TGTGCCAGCAGCCAGGGGAGGGCGGTCACCGAGCAGTACTTC.

The gene calls are TRBV9 and TRBJ2-3; 9 nucleotides line up with TRBD2. CDR3 size: 19 residues. V was clipped by 0 bases and J by 0 bases; unmatched bases: 11. The germline V gene encodes CDR1 SGDLS and CDR2 YYNGEE. The CDR3 spells CASSVGGLSGGSSTDTQYF. In nucleotides, the CDR3 is TGTGCCAGCAGCGTAGGGGGGCTTAGCGGGGGATCTAGCACAGATACGCAGTATTTT.

The chain uses TRBV7-9 and TRBJ2-2; a weak D match, TRBD2 (6 bases). The CDR3 extends over 15 amino acids. CDR1 is SEHNR and CDR2 is FQNEAQ in the germline V gene (reference sequence). Trimming cost V 3 bases and J 5 bases, with 13 bases left between them. CDR3 loop: CASSFGRLRTGELFF. CDR3 bases: TGTGCCAGCAGCTTTGGGAGGCTTCGGACCGGGGAGCTGTTTTTT.

V gene TRBV11-3 combines with J gene TRBJ2-7; D is possibly TRBD2 (5 bases). V dropped 5 bases and J dropped 5 bases, with 10 bases sitting between them. The germline V gene has CDR1 SGHNT and CDR2 YENEEA. The CDR3 covers 12 residues. The CDR3 sequence is CASSRRIHEQYF. The CDR3 nucleotides read TGTGCCAGCAGCCGGAGGATCCACGAGCAGTACTTC.

The chain recombines TRBV28 with TRBJ1-4; no clear D. With 7 bases removed from V and 6 bases from J, the gap between germline ends came to 12 bases. Germline V lookup: CDR1 MDHEN, CDR2 SYDVKM. The CDR3 is 13 amino acids. DNA of the CDR3: TGTGCCAGCAATTGGGCTTCGGATGAAAAACTGTTTTTT. It specifies CASNWASDEKLFF.

This chain connects TRBV4-1 to TRBJ2-7; maybe TRBD2 (7 bases). The CDR3 runs to 15 residues. V lost 3 bases to trimming and J lost 2 bases, with 14 bases between them. The germline V gene has CDR1 MGHRA and CDR2 YSYEKL. DNA of the CDR3: TGCGCCAGCAGCCACCCGGGGGGCGGCGCCTACGAGCAGTACTTC. Encoded protein: CASSHPGGGAYEQYF.

V is TRBV27 and J is TRBJ1-2, with TRBD1 identical over 9 bases. In germline, CDR1 is MNHEY, CDR2 SMNVEV (reference sequence). The CDR3 length is 16 residues. J was trimmed by 4 bases and V by 6 bases; bases with no gene match: 12. The CDR3 region is CASRPWGQGVFYGYTF. The CDR3 DNA sequence: TGTGCCAGCAGGCCTTGGGGACAGGGTGTATTCTATGGCTACACCTTC.

This chain uses TRBV6-5 with TRBJ2-5; 7 nucleotides agree with TRBD2. CDR3 size: 15 residues. Per the germline V gene, CDR1 is MNHEY and CDR2 is SVGAGI. The ends lost 0 bases at V and 4 bases at J; junction bases unmatched: 5. Written as DNA, the CDR3 is TGTGCCAGCAGTTACTCGGGAGGGCCGGGAGAGACCCAGTACTTC. It encodes CASSYSGGPGETQYF.

The chain couples TRBV11-3 to TRBJ2-3; 7 nucleotides align to TRBD1. V shed 3 bases and J 6 bases; nucleotides not matched to a gene: 15. The CDR3 runs to 17 residues. Looked up from germline, CDR1 is SGHNT and CDR2 is YENEEA. This CDR3 reads CASSLKAGTDVADTQYF. The CDR3 bases are TGTGCCAGCAGCTTGAAAGCCGGGACAGATGTGGCGGATACGCAGTATTTT.

The rearrangement joins TRBV5-1 to TRBJ2-1; TRBD1 matches at 9 bases. J gave up 9 bases and V 4 bases, and 5 bases lay outside the gene matches. Germline loops: CDR1 SGHRS, CDR2 YFSETQ. The CDR3 runs 13 residues. The CDR3 DNA reads as TGCGCCAGCAGCAAGGACAGGGGCGGTGAGCAGTTCTTC. Its translation: CASSKDRGGEQFF.

This rearrangement joins TRBV10-3 to TRBJ2-1; 10 positions match TRBD1. Losses at the gene ends were 11 bases for V and 7 bases for J; bases not matched to a gene: 8. This CDR3 spans 13 amino acids. CDR1 is ENHRY and CDR2 is SYGVKD in the germline V gene. The CDR3 here is CACRQGAVNEQFF. CDR3 DNA: TGTGCCTGCAGACAGGGGGCCGTTAATGAGCAGTTCTTC.

The chain joins TRBV5-6 to TRBJ2-7; a possible D gene is TRBD2 (6 bases). Per germline, CDR1 SGHDT and CDR2 YYEEEE. Trimming stripped 4 bases from V and 7 bases from J, with 18 bases between. The CDR3 is 14 residues long. The CDR3 sequence is CASSPGDSRWEQYF. In nucleotides, the CDR3 is TGTGCCAGCAGCCCGGGGGACTCTCGGTGGGAGCAGTACTTC. Based on the CDR3 plus reference TRBV5-6 and TRBJ2-7, the full variable domain is DAGVTQSPTHLIKTRGQQVTLRCSPKSGHDTVSWYQQALGQGPQFIFQYYEEEERQRGNFPDRFSGHQFPNYSSELNVNALLLGDSALYLCASSPGDSRWEQYFGPGTRLTVT.

DNA for the CDR3: TGTGCCAGTAGTAAGGGGGCGGTGGTAATAGGAGAGACCCAGTACTTC. It translates to CASSKGAVVIGETQYF. The rearrangement links TRBV19 to TRBJ2-5, with 7 bases matching TRBD1. V gave up 4 bases and J gave up 4 bases; unmatched junction bases: 12. The CDR3 spans 16 residues. Germline loops: CDR1 LNHDA, CDR2 SQIVND (reference sequence).

This sequence joins TRBV5-1 and TRBJ2-2, with 11 bases aligning to TRBD2. After removal of 2 bases from V and 4 bases from J, the junction contained 7 bases not matched to a gene. CDR3 size: 17 residues. CDR1 and CDR2 (germline): SGHRS, YFSETQ. CDR3 coding DNA: TGCGCCAGCAGCTTCTATGATGGGACTAGCGGCACCGGGGAGCTGTTTTTT. Protein sequence: CASSFYDGTSGTGELFF. The complete variable domain, with remaining parts taken from reference TRBV5-1 and TRBJ2-2, reads KAGVTQTPRYLIKTRGQQVTLSCSPISGHRSVSWYQQTPGQGLQFLFEYFSETQRNKGNFPGRFSGRQFSNSRSEMNVSTLELGDSALYLCASSFYDGTSGTGELFFGEGSRLTVL.

The chain combines TRBV6-1 with TRBJ2-7, with a tentative D call TRBD1 (5 bases). Germline assignment: CDR1 MNHNS and CDR2 SASEGT. This CDR3 region has 13 residues. With 1 base removed from V and 8 bases from J, the gap between germline ends came to 12 bases. This chain's CDR3 is CASSEVRGYQQYF. DNA of the CDR3: TGTGCCAGCAGTGAAGTAAGGGGATACCAGCAGTACTTC.

A few counts support this clone. The J gene is TRBJ1-1, the V gene TRBV10-3; D perhaps matches TRBD1 (5 bases). CDR3 length: 15 residues. Trimming left V 6 bases short and J 5 bases short, with 19 bases between. Germline V gene lookup returns CDR1 ENHRY and CDR2 SYGVKD. The CDR3, as DNA: TGTGCCATCAGGGATGTACGGGGTGGGGGGACTGAAGCTTTCTTT. Protein: CAIRDVRGGGTEAFF.

This chain joins TRBV13 and TRBJ2-7, with D perhaps TRBD2 (6 bases). CDR1 is PRHDT, CDR2 FYEKMQ, per germline (reference sequence). V lost 3 bases, J lost 6 bases, and 24 bases lay in between. The CDR3 runs to 17 residues. The DNA for the CDR3 is TGTGCCAGCAGCTTGGGTAGCGGCCACTCCATACCAGGCGAGCAGTACTTC. Translating it yields CASSLGSGHSIPGEQYF.

The chain combines TRBV19 with TRBJ1-2; no clear D. The V gene's germline CDR1 is LNHDA and CDR2 SQIVND (reference sequence). Between the trimmed V and J ends, which lost 2 bases and 0 bases, there was a span of 10 bases. The length of the CDR3 is 15 residues. The CDR3 region has the DNA TGTGCCAGTAGTATACCCGGGTCTACTAACTATGGCTACACCTTC. Residues: CASSIPGSTNYGYTF.

The chain recombines TRBV5-4 with TRBJ2-7; 7 bases map to TRBD2. The CDR3 contains 16 residues. V shed 0 bases and J 3 bases; nucleotides not matched to a gene: 9. In germline, CDR1 is SGHNT, CDR2 YYREEE (reference sequence). The CDR3 DNA sequence: TGTGCCAGCAGCTTGGGGTCGGGCGGGAGCTACTACGAGCAGTACTTC. Amino acid sequence: CASSLGSGGSYYEQYF.

The chain has TRBV9 and TRBJ2-1, with TRBD2 identical over 9 bases. Germline CDR1 and CDR2: SGDLS and YYNGEE. CDR3 length: 15 amino acids. Germline trimming cut 0 bases from V and 9 bases from J; bases unmatched to any gene: 7. In DNA form, the CDR3 reads TGTGCCAGCAGCGTAGTCGGGACTAGCCCCCTTGAGCAGTTCTTC. Its translation: CASSVVGTSPLEQFF.

The chain combines TRBV10-3 with TRBJ2-5; 8 bases fit TRBD1. The CDR3 is 13 residues long. V gave up 6 bases and J gave up 5 bases; unmatched junction bases: 5. CDR1 is ENHRY and CDR2 is SYGVKD in the germline V gene. CDR3 amino acids: CAIRSGGMETQYF. In DNA form, the CDR3 reads TGTGCCATCAGGTCAGGGGGCATGGAGACCCAGTACTTC.

This chain joins TRBV28 and TRBJ2-1, with 9 bases aligning to TRBD1. V shed 7 bases, J shed 4 bases, and the junction held 5 bases outside the gene matches. Germline-derived CDR1 and CDR2 are MDHEN and SYDVKM. The CDR3 loop spans 14 amino acids. CDR3: CASKGQGLYNEQFF. The CDR3 DNA is TGTGCCAGCAAAGGACAGGGGTTATACAATGAGCAGTTCTTC.

The CDR3: CASSNTGAGNTIYF. CDR3 nucleotides: TGTGCCAGCAGTAATACAGGGGCTGGAAACACCATATATTTT. The chain carries TRBV6-6 and TRBJ1-3, with 7 bases matching TRBD1. Germline trimming cut 5 bases from V and 2 bases from J; bases unmatched to any gene: 3. This CDR3 comprises 14 residues. Germline CDR1 and CDR2: MNHNY and SVGAGI (reference sequence).

The chain uses TRBV29-1 and TRBJ2-1; 7 nucleotides align to TRBD2. The CDR3 is 14 residues long. Germline assignment: CDR1 SQVTM and CDR2 ANQGSEA. With 8 bases clipped from V and 0 bases from J, the junction kept 7 bases outside the gene matches. The CDR3 nucleotides read TGCAGCACACCTTCGGGGGGCTCCTACAATGAGCAGTTCTTC. It is translated as CSTPSGGSYNEQFF.

This clone was seen a single time. This chain joins TRBV7-2 and TRBJ2-4, with D perhaps TRBD2 (6 bases). CDR3 length equals 14 residues. Between the trimmed V and J ends, which lost 1 base and 10 bases, there was a span of 14 bases. Looked up from germline, CDR1 is SGHTA and CDR2 is FQGNSA. The CDR3 here is CASSLVREARIQYF. The CDR3 DNA is TGTGCCAGCAGCTTAGTGAGGGAGGCTCGAATTCAGTACTTC.

The chain couples TRBV7-7 to TRBJ2-5; D remains unclear. Between the trimmed V and J ends, which lost 2 bases and 5 bases, there was a span of 15 bases. The V gene's germline CDR1 is SSHAT and CDR2 FNYEAQ (reference sequence). The CDR3 runs to 15 residues. The DNA for the CDR3 is TGTGCCAGCAGCTTAAGGCTCGAGGTTTCGGAGACCCAGTACTTC. Encoded protein: CASSLRLEVSETQYF.